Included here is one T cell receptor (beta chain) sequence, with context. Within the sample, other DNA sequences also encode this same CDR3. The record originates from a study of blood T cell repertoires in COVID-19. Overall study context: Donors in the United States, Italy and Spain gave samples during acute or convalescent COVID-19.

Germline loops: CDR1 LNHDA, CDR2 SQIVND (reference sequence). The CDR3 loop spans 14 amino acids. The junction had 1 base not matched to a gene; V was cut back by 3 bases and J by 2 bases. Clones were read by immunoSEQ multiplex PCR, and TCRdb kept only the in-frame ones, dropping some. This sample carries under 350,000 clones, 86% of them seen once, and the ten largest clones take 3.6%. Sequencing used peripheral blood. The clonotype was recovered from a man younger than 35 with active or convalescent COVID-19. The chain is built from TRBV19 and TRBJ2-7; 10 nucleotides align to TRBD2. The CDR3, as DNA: TGTGCCAGTAGTATCGGGACTAGCGCCTACGAGCAGTACTTC. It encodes CASSIGTSAYEQYF.